This entry concerns a single T cell receptor beta chain. Antigen: not known. Germline loops: CDR1 MNHNS, CDR2 SASEGT. The CDR3 loop spans 14 amino acids. V shed 6 bases and J 5 bases; nucleotides not matched to a gene: 5. This sample stems from a study of cytomegalovirus exposure and HLA in healthy donors. Study-wide findings and caveats: The study put some 150 TCR beta chains on its list as cytomegalovirus-associated. Sequence variants that were highly shared formed a cluster that was likely a sequencing artifact.

The PCR employed 60 Vbeta primers together with 13 Jbeta primers. Repertoires were generated with immunoSEQ multiplex PCR, while TCRdb's copy carries only in-frame clones and drops some. This repertoire shows 180,000 or so clones, approximately 86% found once; its top ten account for 0.31%. V usage is TRBV6-1 and J usage is TRBJ2-3; TRBD2 aligns across 10 bases. This TCR came from a woman in her twenties or thirties in good health and CMV-seronegative. The sequenced material came from PBMCs. CDR3 protein: CASRPAGGLDTQYF. CDR3 in DNA: TGTGCCAGCAGGCCAGCGGGGGGGCTAGATACGCAGTATTTT.